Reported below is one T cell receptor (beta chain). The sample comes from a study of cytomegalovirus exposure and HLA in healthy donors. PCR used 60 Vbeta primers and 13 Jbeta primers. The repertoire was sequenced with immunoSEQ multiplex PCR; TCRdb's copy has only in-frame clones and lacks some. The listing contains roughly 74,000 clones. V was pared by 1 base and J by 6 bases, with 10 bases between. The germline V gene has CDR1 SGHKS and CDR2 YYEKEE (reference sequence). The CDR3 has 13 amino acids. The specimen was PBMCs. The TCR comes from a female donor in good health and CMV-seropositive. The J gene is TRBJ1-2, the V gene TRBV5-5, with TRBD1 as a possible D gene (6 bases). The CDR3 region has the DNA TGTGCCAGCAGCTTGTCTCCAGGGGATGGCTACACCTTC. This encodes CASSLSPGDGYTF.